The 9 T cell receptor beta chains given below trace back to one sample, sequenced in a study of cytomegalovirus exposure and HLA in healthy donors. PCR involved 60 Vbeta and 13 Jbeta primers. Using immunoSEQ multiplex PCR, the repertoire was profiled, and TCRdb retains in-frame clones only, with some absent. The sample carries approximately 150,000 clones, around 86% recorded once. The source material was PBMCs. The receptors were sampled from a man between 50 and 59 years old in good health and CMV-seropositive.

This rearrangement joins TRBV2 to TRBJ2-3, with 10 nucleotides matching TRBD2. CDR3 length: 17 residues. The germline V gene encodes CDR1 SNHLY and CDR2 FYNNEI. V lost 4 bases to trimming and J lost 4 bases; unmatched junction nucleotides: 11. CDR3 sequence reads: CASSVNRLAGGADTQYF. CDR3 coding DNA: TGTGCCAGCAGTGTTAACCGCTTAGCGGGGGGCGCAGATACGCAGTATTTT.

The chain couples TRBV5-6 to TRBJ2-5, with no clear D. The J call may be wrong; the DNA end is better matched by TRBJ2-7. Germline values: CDR1 SGHDT, CDR2 YYEEEE. This CDR3 contains 13 residues. The CDR3 region is CASSLESSYEQYF. CDR3 bases: TGTGCCAGCAGCTTGGAGAGTTCCTACGAGCAGTACTTC.

V and J are TRBV11-2 and TRBJ2-5; 9 positions match TRBD1. CDR3 size: 16 residues. The V gene's germline CDR1 is SGHAT and CDR2 FQNNGV. With V trimmed by 4 bases and J by 3 bases, 9 bases remained unmatched. Here the CDR3 DNA reads TGTGCCAGCAGCTCCTCGTTCGGGACAGGGAAAGAGACCCAGTACTTC. Its translation: CASSSSFGTGKETQYF.

This chain uses TRBV10-3 with TRBJ2-5, with D unresolved. The closer fit of TRBJ2-7 to the DNA end suggests the J call may be wrong. Germline V gives CDR1 ENHRY, CDR2 SYGVKD. This CDR3 is built from 14 residues. The CDR3 DNA sequence: TGTGCCATCAGTGACTTGACACACTCCTACGAGCAGTACTTC. It specifies CAISDLTHSYEQYF.

The rearrangement joins TRBV7-9 to TRBJ1-4; D not resolved. V dropped 3 bases and J dropped 8 bases, with 13 bases sitting between them. Germline V lookup: CDR1 SEHNR, CDR2 FQNEAQ (reference sequence). The CDR3 sequence is 14 residues long. The CDR3 is CASSFGAREEKLFF. The CDR3 DNA reads as TGTGCCAGCAGCTTTGGCGCCCGGGAGGAAAAACTGTTTTTT.

The rearrangement uses TRBV7-2 and TRBJ2-5; 9 bases are a match to TRBD1. The CDR3 loop spans 15 amino acids. After removal of 5 bases from V and 5 bases from J, the junction contained 9 bases not matched to a gene. Germline V gene sequence: CDR1 SGHTA, CDR2 FQGNSA. Written as DNA, the CDR3 is TGTGCCAGCAGCCAACAGGGGGCTTCGAGGGAGACCCAGTACTTC. This gives the protein CASSQQGASRETQYF.

This clone was found once. The V call is TRBV6-1, the J call TRBJ2-1, with TRBD1 matching over 9 bases. The length of the CDR3 is 15 residues. CDR1 and CDR2 (germline): MNHNS, SASEGT. V lost 4 bases and J lost 4; bases outside the gene matches: 5. The CDR3 here is CASSVGQGGYNEQFF. The CDR3 nucleotides are TGTGCCAGCAGTGTGGGACAGGGCGGTTACAATGAGCAGTTCTTC.

The gene calls are TRBV7-2 and TRBJ2-7; TRBD1 is a possible D gene (7 bases). There are 14 residues in the CDR3. CDR1 SGHTA and CDR2 FQGNSA come from the germline V gene. V shed 5 bases and J shed 6 bases, with 17 bases lying between them. The CDR3 here is CASSPNRGGSEQYF. Written as DNA, the CDR3 is TGTGCCAGCAGCCCGAACAGGGGAGGTAGCGAGCAGTACTTC.

V and J are TRBV18 and TRBJ2-7, with 7 bases fitting TRBD1. V shed 5 bases, J shed 1 base, and the junction held 11 bases outside the gene matches. This CDR3 is 16 amino acids long. Germline V gene lookup returns CDR1 KGHSH and CDR2 LQKENI. The DNA of the CDR3 is TGTGCCAGCTCAGTACTCTCAGGGGGAAGTTCCTACGAGCAGTACTTC. Its translation: CASSVLSGGSSYEQYF.